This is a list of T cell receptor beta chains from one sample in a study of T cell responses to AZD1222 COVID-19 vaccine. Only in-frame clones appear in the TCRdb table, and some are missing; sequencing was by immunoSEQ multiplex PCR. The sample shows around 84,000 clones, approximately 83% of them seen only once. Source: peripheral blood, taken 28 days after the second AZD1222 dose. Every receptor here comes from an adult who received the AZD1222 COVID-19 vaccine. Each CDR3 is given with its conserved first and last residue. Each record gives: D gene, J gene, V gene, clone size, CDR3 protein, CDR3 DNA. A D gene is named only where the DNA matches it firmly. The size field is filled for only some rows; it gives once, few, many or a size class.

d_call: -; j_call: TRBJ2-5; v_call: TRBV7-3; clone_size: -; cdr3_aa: CASSPGVGGRETQYF; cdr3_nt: TGTGCCAGCAGTCCAGGGGTTGGAGGACGAGAGACCCAGTACTTC
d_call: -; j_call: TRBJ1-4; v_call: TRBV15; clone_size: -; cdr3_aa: CATSRDFQQDINEKLFF; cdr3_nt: TGTGCCACCAGCAGAGATTTTCAGCAGGACATTAATGAAAAACTGTTTTTT
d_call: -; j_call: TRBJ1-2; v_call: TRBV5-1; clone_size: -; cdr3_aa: CASSDGPRRTNYGYTF; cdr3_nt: TGCGCCAGCAGCGACGGACCGCGGCGGACCAACTATGGCTACACCTTC
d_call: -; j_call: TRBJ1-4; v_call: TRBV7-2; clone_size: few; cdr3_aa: CASSLNAPATNEKLFF; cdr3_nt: TGTGCCAGCAGCTTAAACGCCCCCGCAACTAATGAAAAACTGTTTTTT
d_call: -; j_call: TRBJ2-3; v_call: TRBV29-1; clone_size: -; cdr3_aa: CSVVWVTDTQYF; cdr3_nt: TGCAGCGTTGTTTGGGTCACAGATACGCAGTATTTT
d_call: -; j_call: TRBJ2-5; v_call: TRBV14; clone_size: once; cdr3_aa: CASSPLLGSGTQYF; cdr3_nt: TGTGCCAGCAGCCCGCTGCTCGGGTCGGGGACCCAGTACTTC
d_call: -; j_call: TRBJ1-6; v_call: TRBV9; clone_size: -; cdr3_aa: CASSVDWASNSPLHF; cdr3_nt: TGTGCCAGCAGCGTAGACTGGGCGAGCAATTCACCCCTCCACTTT
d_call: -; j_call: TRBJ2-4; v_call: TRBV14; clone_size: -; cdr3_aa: CASSLHPRIQYF; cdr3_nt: TGTGCCAGCAGCCTGCATCCCAGGATTCAGTACTTC
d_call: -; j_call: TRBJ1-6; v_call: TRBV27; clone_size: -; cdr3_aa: CAQGGRRYHNSPLHF; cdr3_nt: TGTGCCCAGGGCGGGCGGCGTTATCATAATTCACCCCTCCACTTT
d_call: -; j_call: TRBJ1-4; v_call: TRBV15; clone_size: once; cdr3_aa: CATSQELGNGEKLFF; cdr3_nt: TGTGCCACCAGCCAGGAGTTAGGGAATGGTGAAAAACTGTTTTTT
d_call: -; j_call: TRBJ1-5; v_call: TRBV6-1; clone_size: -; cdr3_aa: CASSERNQPQHF; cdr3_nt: TGTGCCAGCAGTGAAAGAAATCAGCCCCAGCATTTT
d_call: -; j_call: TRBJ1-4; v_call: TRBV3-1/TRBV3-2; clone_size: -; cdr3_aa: CASRTNEKLFF; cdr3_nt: TGTGCCAGCAGGACAAATGAAAAACTGTTTTTT
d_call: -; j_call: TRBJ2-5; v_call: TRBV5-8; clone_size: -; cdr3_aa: CASTLQGGSTETQYF; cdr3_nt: TGTGCCAGCACCCTGCAGGGGGGATCGACAGAGACCCAGTACTTC
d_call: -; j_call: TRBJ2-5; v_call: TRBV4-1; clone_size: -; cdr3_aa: CASSQYGTAETQYF; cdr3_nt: TGCGCCAGCAGCCAATACGGGACCGCCGAGACCCAGTACTTC
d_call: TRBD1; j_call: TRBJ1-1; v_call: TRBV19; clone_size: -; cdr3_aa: CASWTGRATEAFF; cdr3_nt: TGTGCCAGTTGGACAGGGAGGGCCACTGAAGCTTTCTTT
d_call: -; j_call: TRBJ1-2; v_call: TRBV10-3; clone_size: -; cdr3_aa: CAISSEQTYGYTF; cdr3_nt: TGTGCCATCAGTTCGGAACAGACCTATGGCTACACCTTC
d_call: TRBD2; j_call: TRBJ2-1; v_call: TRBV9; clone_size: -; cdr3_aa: CASSEDTGGGVYNEQFF; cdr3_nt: TGTGCCAGCAGCGAGGACACCGGTGGGGGGGTCTACAATGAGCAGTTCTTC
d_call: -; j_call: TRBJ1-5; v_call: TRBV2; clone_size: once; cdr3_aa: CASSEAAPNQPQHF; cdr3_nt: TGTGCCAGCAGTGAGGCAGCTCCTAATCAGCCCCAGCATTTT
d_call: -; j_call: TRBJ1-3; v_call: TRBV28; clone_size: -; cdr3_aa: CASSFWGNTIYF; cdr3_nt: TGTGCCAGCAGTTTTTGGGGAAACACCATATATTTT
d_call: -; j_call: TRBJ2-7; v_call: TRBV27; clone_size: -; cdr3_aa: CASSPHTGFLLTLREQYF; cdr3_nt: TGTGCCAGCAGTCCACACACAGGGTTCCTATTAACCTTACGCGAGCAGTACTTC
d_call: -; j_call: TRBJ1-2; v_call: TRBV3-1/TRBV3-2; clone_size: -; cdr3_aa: CASTQGRGYTF; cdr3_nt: TGTGCCAGCACCCAAGGTAGAGGCTACACCTTC
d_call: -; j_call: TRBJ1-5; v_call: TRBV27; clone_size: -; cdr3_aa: CASSLSWGLNNQPQHF; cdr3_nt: TGTGCCAGCAGTTTAAGTTGGGGGTTGAACAATCAGCCCCAGCATTTT
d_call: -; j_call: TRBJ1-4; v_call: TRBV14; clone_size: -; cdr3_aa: CASSQGAAFSHKSNEKLFF; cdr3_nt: TGTGCCAGCAGCCAAGGGGCGGCATTTTCTCACAAAAGTAATGAAAAACTGTTTTTT
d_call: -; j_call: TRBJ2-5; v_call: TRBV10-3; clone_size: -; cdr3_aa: CAISGVRETQYF; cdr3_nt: TGTGCCATCAGTGGAGTCCGAGAGACCCAGTACTTC
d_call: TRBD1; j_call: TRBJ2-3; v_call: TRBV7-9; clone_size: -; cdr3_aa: CASSPRQGSTDTQYF; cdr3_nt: TGTGCCAGCAGCCCCCGACAGGGGAGCACAGATACGCAGTATTTT
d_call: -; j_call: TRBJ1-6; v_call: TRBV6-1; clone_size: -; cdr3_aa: CASSALRGHFNSPLHF; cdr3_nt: TGTGCCAGCAGTGCTCTACGCGGACACTTTAATTCACCCCTCCACTTT
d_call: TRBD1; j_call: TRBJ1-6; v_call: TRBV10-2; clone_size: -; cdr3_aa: CASVNRDSDNSPLHF; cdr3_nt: TGCGCCAGCGTAAACCGGGACAGTGATAATTCACCCCTCCACTTT
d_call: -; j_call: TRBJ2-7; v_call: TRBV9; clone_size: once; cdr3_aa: CASSVERDPREQYF; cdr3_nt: TGTGCCAGCAGCGTAGAAAGGGACCCGCGGGAGCAGTACTTC
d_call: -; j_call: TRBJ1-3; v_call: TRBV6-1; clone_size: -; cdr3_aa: CASSEGRSSGNTIYF; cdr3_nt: TGTGCCAGCAGTGAGGGACGGTCCTCTGGAAACACCATATATTTT
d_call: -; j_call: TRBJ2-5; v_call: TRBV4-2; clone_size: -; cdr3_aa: CASSQDPGGQETQYF; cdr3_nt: TGTGCCAGCAGCCAAGATCCTGGTGGCCAAGAGACCCAGTACTTC
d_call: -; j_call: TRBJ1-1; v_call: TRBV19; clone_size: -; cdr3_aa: CASSQARNTEAFF; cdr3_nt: TGTGCCAGTAGTCAGGCTCGGAACACTGAAGCTTTCTTT
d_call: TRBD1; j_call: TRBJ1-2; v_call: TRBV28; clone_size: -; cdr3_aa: CASNLDRGGALYYGYTF; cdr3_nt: TGTGCCAGTAACTTGGACAGGGGAGGGGCACTTTACTATGGCTACACCTTC
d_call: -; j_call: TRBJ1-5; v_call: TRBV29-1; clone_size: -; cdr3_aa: CSFSWDLNQPQHF; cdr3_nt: TGCAGCTTCTCCTGGGACCTTAATCAGCCCCAGCATTTT
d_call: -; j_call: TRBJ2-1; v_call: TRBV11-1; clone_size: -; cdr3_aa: CASSQQSSSYNEQFF; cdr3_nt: TGTGCCAGCAGTCAACAGAGCAGCTCCTACAATGAGCAGTTCTTC
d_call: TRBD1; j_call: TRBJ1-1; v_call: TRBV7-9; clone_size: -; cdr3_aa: CASSRRTGAMNTEAFF; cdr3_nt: TGTGCCAGCAGCCGAAGGACAGGCGCTATGAACACTGAAGCTTTCTTT
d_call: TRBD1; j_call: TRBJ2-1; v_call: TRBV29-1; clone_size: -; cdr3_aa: CSVRWTGYNEQFF; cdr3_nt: TGCAGCGTTCGCTGGACAGGTTACAATGAGCAGTTCTTC